This T cell receptor beta chain was identified in a study of shared clonotypes between healthy human individuals. Study findings and constraints: Owing to a small donor count, the genetic and exposure-history diversity represented was limited.

The assay was carried out at the deep level. Ten immunoSEQ deep assay plates were used by the authors to sequence unsorted PBMC DNA. The data were produced by immunoSEQ multiplex PCR, yet TCRdb's version contains in-frame clones alone and is incomplete. The sample lists 500,000 to 650,000 clones, around three quarters occurring once. Regarding this clone: The target antigen is unknown.

The unsorted samples took 90 million to 95 million PBMCs to get genomic DNA. Germline V gene sequence: CDR1 LNHDA, CDR2 SQIVND (reference sequence). Unmatched junction bases numbered 14, after V lost 5 bases and J lost 8 bases. CDR3 size: 18 residues. The sample taken for sequencing was PBMCs. The chain employs TRBV19 and TRBJ2-1, with 14 bases matching TRBD2. The sequence derives from a woman in her thirties or forties in good health. Some clones in this sample may be carry-over from other donors' samples. The CDR3 protein is CASSGVAGTSGSMDEQFF. In nucleotides, the CDR3 is TGTGCCAGTAGTGGGGTGGCGGGGACTAGCGGGAGTATGGATGAGCAGTTCTTC.